The rows below give T cell receptor beta chains drawn from one sample of a study of blood T cell repertoires in COVID-19. This table comes from immunoSEQ multiplex PCR, and its TCRdb copy is limited to in-frame clones, with some not included. The profile covers approximately 61,000 clones, with 60% to 85% appearing a single time and 25% to 35% taken by the ten largest. The sequencing input was peripheral blood. The receptors shown here come from a human donor in a cohort sampled during active COVID-19. Each CDR3 is given with its conserved first and last residue. A D gene is named only where the DNA matches it firmly. A row's size may be missing; if present it is once, few, many or a size class.

.	TRBD1	TRBV19	TRBJ1-6	CASSMAQGAISPLHF	TGTGCCAGTAGTATGGCACAGGGGGCGATTTCACCCCTCCACTTT
.	.	TRBV30	TRBJ1-6	CARRRDNSPLHF	TGTGCCCGAAGACGGGATAATTCACCCCTCCACTTT
.	.	TRBV27	TRBJ2-1	CASGTGYNEQFF	TGTGCCAGCGGAACAGGGTACAATGAGCAGTTCTTC
.	TRBD1	TRBV10-1	TRBJ2-1	CASSESLGQGFNEQFF	TGCGCCAGCAGTGAGTCCCTGGGACAGGGATTCAATGAGCAGTTCTTC
.	.	TRBV27	TRBJ2-7	CASSGEISYEQYF	TGTGCCAGCAGTGGGGAGATATCCTACGAGCAGTACTTC
.	.	TRBV5-5	TRBJ2-1	CASSFLLAIYNEQFF	TGTGCCAGCAGCTTCTTGCTAGCGATCTACAATGAGCAGTTCTTC
.	TRBD1	TRBV6-5	TRBJ2-7	CASSYSHRGTYEQYF	TGTGCCAGCAGTTACTCCCACAGGGGGACCTACGAGCAGTACTTC
once	TRBD1	TRBV28	TRBJ1-1	CASSLGTATTNTEAFF	TGTGCCAGCAGTTTAGGGACAGCGACTACGAACACTGAAGCTTTCTTT
.	TRBD2	TRBV7-6	TRBJ2-7	CASSRTSGGRYEQYF	TGTGCCAGCAGCCGGACTAGCGGGGGGCGCTACGAGCAGTACTTC
.	TRBD1	TRBV6-6	TRBJ2-2	CASSGQGYTGELFF	TGTGCCAGCAGTGGACAGGGCTACACCGGGGAGCTGTTTTTT
.	TRBD2	TRBV18	TRBJ2-7	CASSMRGGGGGEQYF	TGTGCCAGCTCGATGCGGGGGGGCGGCGGGGGCGAGCAGTACTTC
.	.	TRBV4-2	TRBJ2-1	CASSQVPAGSYNEQFF	TGTGCCAGCAGCCAAGTTCCCGCCGGCTCCTACAATGAGCAGTTCTTC
.	.	TRBV2	TRBJ1-5	CASSEALGRDQPQHF	TGTGCCAGCAGTGAAGCCTTGGGGAGGGATCAGCCCCAGCATTTT
.	TRBD1	TRBV18	TRBJ1-6	CASSLTGAGDNSPLHF	TGTGCCAGCTCACTAACAGGGGCAGGGGATAATTCACCCCTCCACTTT